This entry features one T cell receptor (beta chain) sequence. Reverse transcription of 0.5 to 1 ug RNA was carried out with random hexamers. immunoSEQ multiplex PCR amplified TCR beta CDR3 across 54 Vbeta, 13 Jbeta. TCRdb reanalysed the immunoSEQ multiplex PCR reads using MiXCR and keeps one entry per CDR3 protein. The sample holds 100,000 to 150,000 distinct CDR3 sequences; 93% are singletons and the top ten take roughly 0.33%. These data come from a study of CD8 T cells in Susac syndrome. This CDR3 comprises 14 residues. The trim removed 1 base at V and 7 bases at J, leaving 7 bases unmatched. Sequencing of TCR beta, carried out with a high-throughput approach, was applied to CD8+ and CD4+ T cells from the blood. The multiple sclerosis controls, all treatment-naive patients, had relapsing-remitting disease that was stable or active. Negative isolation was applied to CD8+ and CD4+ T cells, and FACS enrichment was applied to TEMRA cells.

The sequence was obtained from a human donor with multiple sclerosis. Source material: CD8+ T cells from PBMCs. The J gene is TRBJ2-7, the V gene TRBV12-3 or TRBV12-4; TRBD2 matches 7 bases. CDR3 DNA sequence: TGTGCCAGCAGTTTAGGGGGGGGACGCAGGGAGCAGTACTTC. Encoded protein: CASSLGGGRREQYF.